This TCR beta chain comes out of a study of OX40 agonist ivuxolimab in advanced cancers. Study-wide results and caveats: Still undetermined is the antigen specificity of the expanded peripheral T cells.

The CDR3 consists of 17 residues. Trimming stripped 5 bases from V and 4 bases from J, with 23 bases between. Germline-derived CDR1 and CDR2 are SNHLY and FYNNEI. Sequencing was performed with immunoSEQ multiplex PCR; in TCRdb, only in-frame clones are kept and a portion is missing. The profile shows around 76,000 clones, more than 65% of them singletons. Exclusion of a patient followed from autoimmune disease history or systemic immunosuppression. On this clone itself: Its target is not known.

This receptor was obtained from an adult with an advanced solid tumor such as melanoma, head and neck, liver or kidney cancer. The chain combines TRBV2 with TRBJ1-2, with D unclear. The sequencing here drew on CD4+ or CD8+ T cells sorted from blood, taken in a trial of the OX40 agonist ivuxolimab. The CDR3 spells CASSPVLTTGRSYGYTF. The CDR3 coding sequence is TGTGCCAGCAGTCCGGTCTTAACCACCGGCAGGAGCTATGGCTACACCTTC.